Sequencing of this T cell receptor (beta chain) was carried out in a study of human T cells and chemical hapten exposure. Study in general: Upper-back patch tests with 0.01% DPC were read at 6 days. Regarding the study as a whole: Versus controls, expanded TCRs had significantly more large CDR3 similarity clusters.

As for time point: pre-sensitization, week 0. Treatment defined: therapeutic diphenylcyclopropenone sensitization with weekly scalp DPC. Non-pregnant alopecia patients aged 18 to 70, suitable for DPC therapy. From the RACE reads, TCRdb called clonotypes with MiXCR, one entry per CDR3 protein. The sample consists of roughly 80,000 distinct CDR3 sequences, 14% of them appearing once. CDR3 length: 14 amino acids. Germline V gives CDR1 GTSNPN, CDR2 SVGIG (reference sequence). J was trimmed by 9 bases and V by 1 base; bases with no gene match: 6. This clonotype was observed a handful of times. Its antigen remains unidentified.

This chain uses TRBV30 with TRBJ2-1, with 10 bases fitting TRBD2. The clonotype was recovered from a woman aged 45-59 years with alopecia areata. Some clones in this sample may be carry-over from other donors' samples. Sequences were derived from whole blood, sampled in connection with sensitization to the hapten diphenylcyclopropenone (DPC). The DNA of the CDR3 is TGTGCCTGGAGTGAAGGGGGACTAGCGATTGAGCAGTTCTTC. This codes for CAWSEGGLAIEQFF.